This TCR beta chain came from a study of tumor-infiltrating lymphocytes in primary liver carcinoma. Study-wide findings and caveats: Overlap between tumor regions exceeded overlap of tumor with adjacent tissue or blood. About 7-25% of top clones, no more, were shared by all five regions.

This clonotype has just one count. What it binds is unknown. Total RNA and DNA came together from approximately 22-30 mg of bulk tissue without cell sorting. Synthesis of TCR beta cDNA was carried out from 450 to 650 ng total RNA with a constant-region primer. Researchers made the TCR beta libraries by running three nested multiplex PCR rounds with slightly modified ARM-PCR. PCR rounds one and two used TRBV1-TRBV30 forward primers with a C-beta reverse primer for 10 cycles each. TCRdb reprocessed the multiplex PCR reads via MiXCR and lists one record per CDR3 protein. The top ten hold approximately 20% of the sample, which has under 85,000 distinct CDR3 sequences, 60% to 75% seen once. Per the germline V gene, CDR1 is LGHNA and CDR2 is YNFKEQ. The CDR3 totals 17 residues. Trimming cost V 0 bases and J 6 bases, with 17 bases left between them.

The receptor was derived from a man in his forties or fifties with primary liver carcinoma and hepatitis B virus infection. The specimen sequenced was liver tumor tissue from sampling region 1. Documented subset: tumor region T1, superior pole. The chain carries TRBV4-2 and TRBJ2-2; the D gene is possibly TRBD2 (5 bases). In DNA form, the CDR3 reads TGTGCCAGCAGCCAAGACGAGGAGGAGCAGCCAGCCGGGGAGCTGTTTTTT. Translating it yields CASSQDEEEQPAGELFF.